Listed below are T cell receptor beta chains from one sample, sequenced in a study of PD-L1 blockade in urothelial cancer. Sequencing was performed with immunoSEQ multiplex PCR; in TCRdb, only in-frame clones are kept and a portion is missing. The repertoire holds 35,000 to 40,000 clones, with 82% as singletons. Sequencing was performed on PBMCs, taken around atezolizumab (anti-PD-L1) treatment. Receptors originate from a man aged 55 to 70 with urothelial cancer. CDR3s include the opening cysteine and the closing phenylalanine or tryptophan. Each record gives: CDR3 DNA, CDR3 protein, D gene, V gene, clone size, J gene. D genes are given only for firm matches. A clone size is listed for some rows: how often the clone was seen (once, few, many), or a class if it is expanded.

cdr3_nt: TGTGCCAGCAGCTTGGACAGGGACTACGAGCAGTACTTC
cdr3_aa: CASSLDRDYEQYF
d_call: NA
v_call: TRBV5-8
clone_size: NA
j_call: TRBJ2-7

cdr3_nt: TGTGCCAGCAGCTCCCCCCGGGGGGGTAGAAACTATGGCTACACCTTC
cdr3_aa: CASSSPRGGRNYGYTF
d_call: NA
v_call: TRBV11-2
clone_size: NA
j_call: TRBJ1-2

cdr3_nt: TGTGCCAGCAGCTTATCGGGGGGCGCAACTAATGAAAAACTGTTTTTT
cdr3_aa: CASSLSGGATNEKLFF
d_call: NA
v_call: TRBV7-9
clone_size: NA
j_call: TRBJ1-4

cdr3_nt: TGTGCCAGTAGTATGTGGGGGGGATCGAACACTGAAGCTTTCTTT
cdr3_aa: CASSMWGGSNTEAFF
d_call: NA
v_call: TRBV19
clone_size: NA
j_call: TRBJ1-1

cdr3_nt: TGTGCCAGCAGCTTGGGTGCGGGGGACGCACATACGCAGTATTTT
cdr3_aa: CASSLGAGDAHTQYF
d_call: TRBD2
v_call: TRBV7-9
clone_size: NA
j_call: TRBJ2-3

cdr3_nt: TGTGCCAGTAGTACCAGGGGTCTCGGTCAGCCCCAGCATTTT
cdr3_aa: CASSTRGLGQPQHF
d_call: NA
v_call: TRBV19
clone_size: NA
j_call: TRBJ1-5

cdr3_nt: TGTGCCAGCACGGCCCGGACTGTGAGCGGCCTTTACAATGAGCAGTTCTTC
cdr3_aa: CASTARTVSGLYNEQFF
d_call: NA
v_call: TRBV2
clone_size: NA
j_call: TRBJ2-1

cdr3_nt: TGTGCCAGCAGTCCCGGGACAGTTGGCTACACCTTC
cdr3_aa: CASSPGTVGYTF
d_call: TRBD1
v_call: TRBV28
clone_size: few
j_call: TRBJ1-2

cdr3_nt: TGTGCCAGCAATCAGGATGAGCAGGGTTCCTACGAGCAGTACTTC
cdr3_aa: CASNQDEQGSYEQYF
d_call: NA
v_call: TRBV6-1
clone_size: NA
j_call: TRBJ2-7

cdr3_nt: TGTGCCAGCAGCTTAGCCCAGGGCGGGGGGGTAGGAGATACGCAGTATTTT
cdr3_aa: CASSLAQGGGVGDTQYF
d_call: TRBD2
v_call: TRBV5-4
clone_size: NA
j_call: TRBJ2-3

cdr3_nt: TGTGCCAGCAGCTTAAGCACTAGCGGGGATGAGCAGTTCTTC
cdr3_aa: CASSLSTSGDEQFF
d_call: TRBD2
v_call: TRBV7-8
clone_size: NA
j_call: TRBJ2-1

cdr3_nt: TGTGCCAGCAGCCCGGAGGGGGGGCAGGCCTACGAGCAGTACTTC
cdr3_aa: CASSPEGGQAYEQYF
d_call: NA
v_call: TRBV9
clone_size: NA
j_call: TRBJ2-7

cdr3_nt: TGTGCCTGGAGCCCGGGACTAGCAAACGAGCAGTACTTC
cdr3_aa: CAWSPGLANEQYF
d_call: TRBD2
v_call: TRBV30
clone_size: NA
j_call: TRBJ2-7

cdr3_nt: TGTGCCAGCAGCGCAAACCAAGGACAGGGGCACTATGGCTACACCTTC
cdr3_aa: CASSANQGQGHYGYTF
d_call: TRBD1
v_call: TRBV9
clone_size: NA
j_call: TRBJ1-2

cdr3_nt: TGTGCCAGCAGTTACTGGGGAGGGGGGAGGGAGACCCAGTACTTC
cdr3_aa: CASSYWGGGRETQYF
d_call: NA
v_call: TRBV6-6
clone_size: NA
j_call: TRBJ2-5

cdr3_nt: TGTGCCAGCAGTGAAGGGGGGCTCGACTATGGCTACACCTTC
cdr3_aa: CASSEGGLDYGYTF
d_call: NA
v_call: TRBV2
clone_size: NA
j_call: TRBJ1-2

cdr3_nt: TGTGCCAGCAGCATTCCGGGGGGGCTGTCAAATGAGCAGTTCTTC
cdr3_aa: CASSIPGGLSNEQFF
d_call: TRBD2
v_call: TRBV7-9
clone_size: NA
j_call: TRBJ2-1

cdr3_nt: TGTGCCAGCAGCTATGACTTAGGGGGCGTGGGTGGCTACACCTTC
cdr3_aa: CASSYDLGGVGGYTF
d_call: TRBD1
v_call: TRBV7-2
clone_size: NA
j_call: TRBJ1-2

cdr3_nt: TGTGCCGGCGGGGGTGAGGCGGCTAACACCGGGGAGCTGTTTTTT
cdr3_aa: CAGGGEAANTGELFF
d_call: TRBD2
v_call: TRBV18
clone_size: once
j_call: TRBJ2-2

cdr3_nt: TGTGCCAGCAGCAACCTTTCTGGAAAGGGAGGCTCTGGCTACACCTTC
cdr3_aa: CASSNLSGKGGSGYTF
d_call: NA
v_call: TRBV5-8
clone_size: NA
j_call: TRBJ1-2

cdr3_nt: TGCGCCAGCAGCTTGGAGGCCGACCAGGGGGAAGCTTTCTTT
cdr3_aa: CASSLEADQGEAFF
d_call: NA
v_call: TRBV5-1
clone_size: NA
j_call: TRBJ1-1

cdr3_nt: TGTGCCAGCAGCGTAGGAGGTGTGGGCACAGATACGCAGTATTTT
cdr3_aa: CASSVGGVGTDTQYF
d_call: NA
v_call: TRBV9
clone_size: NA
j_call: TRBJ2-3

cdr3_nt: TGTGCCAGCAGCGCCGCCGATTCAGTTCAAAGCAATCAGCCCCAGCATTTT
cdr3_aa: CASSAADSVQSNQPQHF
d_call: NA
v_call: TRBV7-7
clone_size: NA
j_call: TRBJ1-5

cdr3_nt: TGCGCCAGCAGCTTAGTTCTAGGGGCCCCAGATACGCAGTATTTT
cdr3_aa: CASSLVLGAPDTQYF
d_call: NA
v_call: TRBV5-1
clone_size: NA
j_call: TRBJ2-3

cdr3_nt: TGTGCCAGCAGGCAGGAAGGGAGCTATACGCAGTATTTT
cdr3_aa: CASRQEGSYTQYF
d_call: NA
v_call: TRBV6-5
clone_size: NA
j_call: TRBJ2-3

cdr3_nt: TGTGCCAGCAGACCGGGACAGCAGAACACTGAAGCTTTCTTT
cdr3_aa: CASRPGQQNTEAFF
d_call: TRBD1
v_call: TRBV27
clone_size: NA
j_call: TRBJ1-1

cdr3_nt: TGTGCCAGCAGCCACCGGACGGGAAACTTCTTCTACGAGCAGTACTTC
cdr3_aa: CASSHRTGNFFYEQYF
d_call: NA
v_call: TRBV7-2
clone_size: NA
j_call: TRBJ2-7

cdr3_nt: TGTGCCAGCAGTCCTAGCGGGGGACGCACAGATACGCAGTATTTT
cdr3_aa: CASSPSGGRTDTQYF
d_call: TRBD2
v_call: TRBV2
clone_size: NA
j_call: TRBJ2-3

cdr3_nt: TGTGCCAGCAGCTTCCAGGGAAAAGTGGGCTACGAGCAGTACTTC
cdr3_aa: CASSFQGKVGYEQYF
d_call: NA
v_call: TRBV7-2
clone_size: NA
j_call: TRBJ2-7